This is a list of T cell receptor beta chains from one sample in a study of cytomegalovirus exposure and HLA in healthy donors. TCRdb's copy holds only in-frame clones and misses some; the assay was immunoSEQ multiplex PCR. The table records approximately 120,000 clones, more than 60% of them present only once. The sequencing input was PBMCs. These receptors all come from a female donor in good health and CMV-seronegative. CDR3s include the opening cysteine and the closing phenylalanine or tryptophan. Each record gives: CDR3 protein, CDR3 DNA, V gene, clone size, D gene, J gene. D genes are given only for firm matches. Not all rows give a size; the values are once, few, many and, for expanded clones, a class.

CASRDDRRKLYGYTF | TGTGCCAGCAGAGATGACAGGCGTAAACTCTATGGCTACACCTTC | TRBV6-1 | NA | NA | TRBJ1-2
CASSLANRGPDTQYF | TGTGCCAGCAGCTTAGCCAACAGGGGGCCAGATACGCAGTATTTT | TRBV7-2 | NA | TRBD1 | TRBJ2-3
CATTRDSYEQYF | TGTGCCACCACCCGGGACTCCTACGAGCAGTACTTC | TRBV6-5 | NA | NA | TRBJ2-7
CASNGGASGNNEQFF | TGTGCCAGCAACGGAGGGGCTAGCGGAAACAATGAGCAGTTCTTC | TRBV9 | NA | TRBD2 | TRBJ2-1
CASSLYRGGLRTGELFF | TGCGCCAGCAGCTTGTACCGGGGGGGCCTACGAACCGGGGAGCTGTTTTTT | TRBV5-1 | NA | TRBD2 | TRBJ2-2
CASSGNFDTGELFF | TGTGCCAGCAGTGGTAACTTCGATACCGGGGAGCTGTTTTTT | TRBV6-4 | many | NA | TRBJ2-2
CASSAPFGQGQGYTF | TGTGCCAGCAGTGCTCCCTTTGGGCAGGGGCAAGGCTACACCTTC | TRBV28 | NA | NA | TRBJ1-2
CASSIDGQGFMNTEAFF | TGTGCCAGCAGCATAGACGGACAGGGGTTCATGAACACTGAAGCTTTCTTT | TRBV7-9 | NA | TRBD1 | TRBJ1-1
CASSLRGQGGGQPQHF | TGTGCCAGCAGTTTAAGGGGACAGGGAGGGGGTCAGCCCCAGCATTTT | TRBV27 | NA | TRBD1 | TRBJ1-5
CSVAGTPSTDTQYF | TGCAGCGTGGCCGGGACACCGAGCACAGATACGCAGTATTTT | TRBV29-1 | NA | NA | TRBJ2-3
CASSEWGTGYGYTF | TGTGCCAGCAGTGAATGGGGGACAGGGTATGGCTACACCTTC | TRBV25-1 | NA | TRBD1 | TRBJ1-2
CAWTRDSYTGELFF | TGTGCCTGGACTCGGGACAGTTACACCGGGGAGCTGTTTTTT | TRBV30 | NA | TRBD1 | TRBJ2-2
CSVVSGQGIDTQYF | TGCAGCGTTGTTTCGGGACAGGGGATAGATACGCAGTATTTT | TRBV29-1 | NA | TRBD1 | TRBJ2-3
CASSYPRTSGYNEQFF | TGTGCCAGCAGTTACCCAAGGACTAGCGGCTACAATGAGCAGTTCTTC | TRBV6-5 | NA | TRBD2 | TRBJ2-1
CASSLGGGAYNEQFF | TGCGCCAGCAGCCTAGGCGGGGGGGCCTACAATGAGCAGTTCTTC | TRBV4-1 | NA | TRBD2 | TRBJ2-1
CASSLDGTSPTDTQYF | TGCGCCAGCAGCTTGGATGGGACTAGCCCCACAGATACGCAGTATTTT | TRBV5-1 | NA | TRBD2 | TRBJ2-3
CASSWGTGMMNEQYF | TGTGCCAGCAGCTGGGGGACAGGGATGATGAACGAGCAGTACTTC | TRBV5-6 | NA | TRBD1 | TRBJ2-7
CASSLRDSGGPEAFF | TGCGCCAGCAGCTTGCGTGACAGCGGGGGTCCTGAAGCTTTCTTT | TRBV5-1 | NA | NA | TRBJ1-1
CASLRRGGRGTEAFF | TGTGCCAGCCTCCGGCGCGGAGGGCGGGGCACTGAAGCTTTCTTT | TRBV27 | NA | NA | TRBJ1-1
CASSRPGLEVEQYF | TGTGCCAGCAGTCGCCCAGGATTGGAGGTCGAGCAGTACTTC | TRBV6-5 | NA | NA | TRBJ2-7
CASRQGSNQPQHF | TGTGCCAGCCGACAGGGGAGCAATCAGCCCCAGCATTTT | TRBV28 | NA | TRBD1 | TRBJ1-5
CASSVGQGRNYGYTF | TGTGCCAGCAGCGTAGGACAGGGAAGGAACTATGGCTACACCTTC | TRBV9 | NA | TRBD1 | TRBJ1-2
CASRIDINSPLHF | TGTGCCAGCAGAATTGACATCAATTCACCCCTCCACTTT | TRBV5-4 | NA | NA | TRBJ1-6
CASSYTGDVYGYTF | TGCGCCAGCAGCTATACAGGCGATGTCTATGGCTACACCTTC | TRBV5-1 | NA | NA | TRBJ1-2
CASSPGQATGNTIYF | TGTGCCAGCAGCCCCGGTCAGGCGACTGGAAACACCATATATTTT | TRBV6-1 | NA | NA | TRBJ1-3